A single sample gave rise to the 2 T cell receptor beta chains below, sequenced in a study of T cells in Graves' hyperthyroidism and ophthalmopathy. Researchers amplified the TCR beta CDR3 regions from RNA transcripts. TCR CDR3 underwent first-round RT-PCR with the HTBI primer set. Via MiXCR, TCRdb re-called the multiplex PCR reads, giving one row per CDR3 protein. The sample comprises nearly 600,000 distinct CDR3 sequences, 14% of which are singletons, and less than 6% rests with the top ten. The sample taken for sequencing was blood. The source of these receptors is a woman aged 25 to 39 with Graves' hyperthyroidism that later progressed to Graves' ophthalmopathy.

The count of this clonotype is one. This may be a read error: a much more frequent sequence differs by one nucleotide. The rearrangement links TRBV7-9 to TRBJ1-6, with D unclear. The CDR3 loop spans 16 amino acids. The germline CDR1 and CDR2 sequences are SEHNR and FQNEAQ (reference sequence). V gave up 1 base and J gave up 6 bases, with 13 bases separating them. CDR3: CASSLGTLVFNSPLHF. The CDR3, as DNA: TGTGCCAGCAGCTTAGGGACCTTGGTCTTTAATTCACCCCTCCACTTT.

The table lists this clonotype with many counts. The J gene is TRBJ2-7, the V gene TRBV3-1; 7 bases agree with TRBD2. The CDR3 has 15 amino acids. Germline-derived CDR1 and CDR2 are LGHDT and YNNKEL (reference sequence). With 0 bases clipped from V and 5 bases from J, the junction kept 7 bases outside the gene matches. DNA of the CDR3: TGTGCCAGCAGCCAAGATAGGACGGGAGGCCACGAGCAGTACTTC. Protein sequence: CASSQDRTGGHEQYF.